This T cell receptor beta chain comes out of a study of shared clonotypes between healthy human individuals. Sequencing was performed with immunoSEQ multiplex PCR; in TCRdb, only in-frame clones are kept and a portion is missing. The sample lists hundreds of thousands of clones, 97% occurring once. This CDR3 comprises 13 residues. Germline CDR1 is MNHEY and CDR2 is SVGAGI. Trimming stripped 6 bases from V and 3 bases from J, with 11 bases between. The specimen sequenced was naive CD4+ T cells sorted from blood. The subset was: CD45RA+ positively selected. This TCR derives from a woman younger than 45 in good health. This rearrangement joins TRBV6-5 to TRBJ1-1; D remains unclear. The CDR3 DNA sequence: TGTGCCAGCAGCCAAGGGTGGGACACTGAAGCTTTCTTT. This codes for CASSQGWDTEAFF.